Following are 27 T cell receptor beta chains from one sample sequenced in a study of blood T cell repertoires in COVID-19. Sequencing used immunoSEQ multiplex PCR; TCRdb keeps in-frame clones, though not all of them. The repertoire has 150,000 or so clones, around 83% of them found once; the top ten carry more than 4.5%. Sequenced: PBMCs or T cells enriched from blood (not recorded which). The origin of the receptors is a woman between 50 and 59 years old who had been exposed to COVID-19.

V usage is TRBV27 and J usage is TRBJ1-1; 11 nucleotides line up with TRBD1. J was trimmed by 10 bases and V by 5 bases; bases with no gene match: 9. The CDR3 runs 14 residues. Germline CDR1 is MNHEY and CDR2 is SMNVEV (reference sequence). The CDR3 region has the DNA TGTGCCAGCAGTCCACCCGGACAGGGGGCGACAGCTTTCTTT. Protein sequence: CASSPPGQGATAFF.

This chain joins TRBV9 and TRBJ1-5; the match to TRBD1 covers 8 bases. J was trimmed by 7 bases and V by 4 bases; bases with no gene match: 10. The germline gives CDR1 SGDLS, CDR2 YYNGEE. The CDR3 runs 15 residues. CDR3 residues: CASSPGGQGRQPQHF. The DNA of the CDR3 is TGTGCCAGCAGCCCGGGAGGACAGGGCAGGCAGCCCCAGCATTTT.

V is TRBV30 and J is TRBJ2-7; 11 bases map to TRBD2. The CDR3 consists of 16 residues. Germline loops: CDR1 GTSNPN, CDR2 SVGIG (reference sequence). V lost 2 bases and J lost 1; bases outside the gene matches: 7. This CDR3 reads CAWSYPGTSGSYEQYF. CDR3 sequence (DNA): TGTGCCTGGAGTTACCCCGGGACTAGCGGATCCTACGAGCAGTACTTC.

The chain combines TRBV5-4 with TRBJ1-5; TRBD1 agrees at 8 bases. Germline V gene sequence: CDR1 SGHNT, CDR2 YYREEE (reference sequence). After removal of 3 bases from V and 5 bases from J, the junction contained 4 bases not matched to a gene. The CDR3 extends over 14 amino acids. The CDR3 is CASSSDREDQPQHF. The CDR3 region has the DNA TGTGCCAGCAGCTCGGACAGGGAAGATCAGCCCCAGCATTTT.

The rearrangement joins TRBV25-1 to TRBJ1-2; a possible D gene is TRBD1 (6 bases). Germline CDR1 and CDR2: MGHDK and SYGVNS. V lost 3 bases, J lost 8 bases, and 19 bases lay in between. This CDR3 is 15 amino acids long. CDR3 protein: CASSEPARGAAGYTF. In nucleotides, the CDR3 is TGTGCCAGCAGTGAGCCGGCCAGGGGCGCGGCGGGCTACACCTTC.

The chain couples TRBV9 to TRBJ2-7; D might be TRBD2 (5 bases). Trimming stripped 4 bases from V and 3 bases from J, with 17 bases between. The CDR3 is 15 amino acids. Germline-derived CDR1 and CDR2 are SGDLS and YYNGEE. The CDR3 DNA is TGTGCCAGCAGCCCTTCGACTGGAGGCCTCTACGAGCAGTACTTC. Translation gives CASSPSTGGLYEQYF.

This clone occurred once. V usage is TRBV13 and J usage is TRBJ1-1; 7 bases line up with TRBD1. V lost 2 bases to trimming and J lost 1 base; unmatched junction nucleotides: 1. This CDR3 contains 14 residues. Germline V gene sequence: CDR1 PRHDT, CDR2 FYEKMQ (reference sequence). The CDR3 bases are TGTGCCAGCAGCTTAAGACAGGGGAACACTGAAGCTTTCTTT. Translation: CASSLRQGNTEAFF.

This chain uses TRBV27 with TRBJ2-1, with 10 bases matching TRBD1. V was clipped by 4 bases and J by 7 bases; unmatched bases: 7. The CDR3 runs 15 residues. Looked up from germline, CDR1 is MNHEY and CDR2 is SMNVEV (reference sequence). This CDR3 reads CASSYRDRGRNEQFF. CDR3 nucleotides: TGTGCCAGCAGTTACCGGGACAGGGGCCGAAATGAGCAGTTCTTC.

V usage is TRBV10-3 and J usage is TRBJ1-4; possibly TRBD1 for D (6 bases). CDR3 size: 14 residues. CDR1 is ENHRY, CDR2 SYGVKD, per germline. The V end was cut by 10 bases, the J end by 0 bases, with 12 bases between. This chain's CDR3 is CATSGTTTNEKLFF. Written as DNA, the CDR3 is TGTGCCACCTCCGGGACAACAACTAATGAAAAACTGTTTTTT.

The chain uses TRBV19 and TRBJ2-3, with TRBD1 matching 7 bases. Germline V lookup: CDR1 LNHDA, CDR2 SQIVND (reference sequence). J gave up 2 bases and V 5 bases, and 7 bases lay outside the gene matches. The CDR3 spans 15 residues. This CDR3 is CASSLDRVHTDTQYF. DNA for the CDR3: TGTGCCAGTAGTCTCGACAGGGTACACACAGATACGCAGTATTTT.

This clone appeared once. This chain uses TRBV28 with TRBJ1-5; TRBD1 might be the D (5 bases). The CDR3 loop spans 18 amino acids. V lost 1 base and J 0 bases, leaving 16 bases between the germline ends. Germline CDR1 reads MDHEN; CDR2 reads SYDVKM. CDR3 nucleotides: TGTGCCAGCAGTTTATACTCAACAGGTGTAAATAGCAATCAGCCCCAGCATTTT. Its protein is CASSLYSTGVNSNQPQHF.

V gene TRBV6-2 or TRBV6-3 combines with J gene TRBJ1-6, with 8 bases fitting TRBD1. J gave up 10 bases and V 2 bases, and 7 bases lay outside the gene matches. The CDR3 runs 15 residues. Germline V gene lookup returns CDR1 MNHEY and CDR2 SVGEGT. CDR3 nucleotide sequence: TGTGCCAGCAGTTACGGACAGGGCAATTACTCACCCCTCCACTTT. Its protein product is CASSYGQGNYSPLHF.

The rearrangement links TRBV28 to TRBJ2-7, with D hard to call. V was clipped by 10 bases and J by 4 bases, with 11 bases between them. The CDR3 extends over 11 amino acids. CDR1 and CDR2 (germline): MDHEN, SYDVKM. The CDR3 spells CATSSRYEQYF. As DNA, the CDR3 is TGTGCCACCTCCTCCAGGTACGAGCAGTACTTC.

The V gene is TRBV5-1, the J gene TRBJ2-1, with 12 bases lining up with TRBD2. The trim removed 4 bases at V and 4 bases at J, leaving 6 bases unmatched. This CDR3 region has 16 residues. Germline loops: CDR1 SGHRS, CDR2 YFSETQ. CDR3 sequence reads: CASSHTSGRTYNEQFF. In DNA form, the CDR3 reads TGCGCCAGCAGCCATACTAGCGGGAGGACATACAATGAGCAGTTCTTC.

This chain uses TRBV29-1 with TRBJ1-2; no clear D gene. Trimming took 6 bases from V and 8 from J, leaving 13 bases between them. CDR1 is SQVTM, CDR2 ANQGSEA, per germline. The CDR3 sequence is 11 residues long. Here the CDR3 reads CSVGEGLGYTF. CDR3 bases: TGCAGCGTCGGGGAGGGTTTGGGCTACACCTTC.

This chain joins TRBV19 and TRBJ1-3; 7 nucleotides agree with TRBD1. The CDR3 is 17 amino acids. V was pared by 2 bases and J by 0 bases, with 7 bases of the junction left unmatched. Germline V gene data show CDR1 as LNHDA and CDR2 as SQIVND (reference sequence). CDR3 in DNA: TGTGCCAGTAGTATACGGCCCACAGGGGTCTCTGGAAACACCATATATTTT. It translates to CASSIRPTGVSGNTIYF.

This clone was recorded only once. This CDR3 reads CASSWGLAGQETQYF. The CDR3 nucleotides are TGCGCCAGCAGCTGGGGACTAGCGGGACAAGAGACCCAGTACTTC. V and J are TRBV5-1 and TRBJ2-5, with TRBD2 identical over 13 bases. V lost 3 bases to trimming and J lost 2 bases; unmatched junction nucleotides: 1. The germline V gene has CDR1 SGHRS and CDR2 YFSETQ. This CDR3 is built from 15 residues.

This clone is a singleton in its sample. V usage is TRBV10-2 and J usage is TRBJ2-7, with D maybe TRBD1 (6 bases). In germline, CDR1 is WSHSY, CDR2 SAAADI. Trimming removed 2 bases at V and 4 bases at J, with 9 bases between. The CDR3 contains 13 residues. The CDR3 loop is CASSEGGVYEQYF. The DNA for the CDR3 is TGCGCCAGCAGTGAGGGGGGCGTTTACGAGCAGTACTTC.

This chain connects TRBV7-2 to TRBJ2-1; TRBD1 might be the D (6 bases). V lost 6 bases to trimming and J lost 1 base, with 10 bases between them. The CDR3 length is 14 residues. From germline, CDR1 is SGHTA and CDR2 FQGNSA. The CDR3 sequence: CASSWGPSYNEQFF. CDR3 sequence (DNA): TGTGCCAGCAGTTGGGGGCCATCCTACAATGAGCAGTTCTTC.

The rearrangement joins TRBV29-1 to TRBJ2-7, with 7 bases aligning to TRBD2. The CDR3 covers 13 residues. The V segment lost 3 bases and the J segment 3 bases; nucleotides outside the gene matches: 5. Germline V gene data show CDR1 as SQVTM and CDR2 as ANQGSEA. CDR3 residues: CSVERAGDYEQYF. CDR3 bases: TGCAGCGTTGAGAGGGCGGGGGACTACGAGCAGTACTTC.

The CDR3 coding sequence is TGTGCAAGTCGCTTAGTGACTTCTGGGGCCAACGTCCTGACTTTC. This encodes CASRLVTSGANVLTF. The J gene is TRBJ2-6, the V gene TRBV12-2; the table's D call, TRBD2, has no DNA check behind it. TRBV12-2 is marked as a pseudogene. The CDR3 runs 15 residues.

The chain joins TRBV2 to TRBJ2-2, with TRBD2 identical over 16 bases. The CDR3 has 18 residues. The germline V gene encodes CDR1 SNHLY and CDR2 FYNNEI. After removal of 6 bases from V and 5 bases from J, the junction contained 9 bases not matched to a gene. The CDR3 nucleotides are TGTGCCAGCAGACCGGGACTAGCGGGGGGGCCTTGGACCGGGGAGCTGTTTTTT. Translation: CASRPGLAGGPWTGELFF. Full variable domain (outside the CDR3, taken from reference TRBV2 and TRBJ2-2): EPEVTQTPSHQVTQMGQEVILRCVPISNHLYFYWYRQILGQKVEFLVSFYNNEISEKSEIFDDQFSVERPDGSNFTLKIRSTKLEDSAMYFCASRPGLAGGPWTGELFFGEGSRLTVL.

As regards this clone: The sample carries other DNA sequences with the same CDR3. CDR3 residues: CASSQVGGGYEQYF. In DNA form, the CDR3 reads TGCGCCAGCAGCCAAGTGGGGGGAGGTTACGAGCAGTACTTC. The chain joins TRBV4-1 to TRBJ2-7; D is perhaps TRBD2 (6 bases). The length of the CDR3 is 14 residues. Germline loops: CDR1 MGHRA, CDR2 YSYEKL. The V and J ends lost 1 base and 4 bases respectively, with 11 bases between them.

The CDR3 sequence is CASRLALGQETQYF. DNA of the CDR3: TGTGCCAGCAGACTAGCCTTGGGGCAAGAGACCCAGTACTTC. The gene calls are TRBV27 and TRBJ2-5, with D maybe TRBD2 (6 bases). Per the germline V gene, CDR1 is MNHEY and CDR2 is SMNVEV (reference sequence). Trimming shortened V by 6 bases and J by 2 bases, and 13 bases separated the two germline ends. The CDR3 has 14 amino acids.

The chain recombines TRBV6-5 with TRBJ1-2; D is unresolved. V dropped 2 bases and J dropped 8 bases, with 15 bases sitting between them. CDR3 length: 14 residues. The germline V gene encodes CDR1 MNHEY and CDR2 SVGAGI. Written as DNA, the CDR3 is TGTGCCAGCAGTTACGAGCAGGCGCTGGAAGGCTACACCTTC. The encoded protein is CASSYEQALEGYTF.

V is TRBV7-5 and J is TRBJ2-1; TRBD1 is taken as the D call from the table, unchecked against the DNA. TRBV7-5 is tagged as a pseudogene. This CDR3 is 16 amino acids long. The CDR3 bases are TGTGCCAGAAGCCCCGACACGCCTCTCAGATTGGTGTGGCGGTTCTTC. It is translated as CARSPDTPLRLVWRFF.

A word on this clone: The conserved closing phenylalanine or tryptophan is absent in this CDR3, likely reflecting a read error. The rearrangement uses TRBV12-5 and TRBJ1-5, with no clear D. Per the germline V gene, CDR1 is LGHNT and CDR2 is FRNRAP. The CDR3 sequence is 15 residues long. Trimming cost V 7 bases and J 0 bases, with 13 bases left between them. The DNA of the CDR3 is TGTGCTAGTGCAGAGCGGGCACTTAGCAATCAGCCCCAGCATCTT. Its translation is CASAERALSNQPQHL.